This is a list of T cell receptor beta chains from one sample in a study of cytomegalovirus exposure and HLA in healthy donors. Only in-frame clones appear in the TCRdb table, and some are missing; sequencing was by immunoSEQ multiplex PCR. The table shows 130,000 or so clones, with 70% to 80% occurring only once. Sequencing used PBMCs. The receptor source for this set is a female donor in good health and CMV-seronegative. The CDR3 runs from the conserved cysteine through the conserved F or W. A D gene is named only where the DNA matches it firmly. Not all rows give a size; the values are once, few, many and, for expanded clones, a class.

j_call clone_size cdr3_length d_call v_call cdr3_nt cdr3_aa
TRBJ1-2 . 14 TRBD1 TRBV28 TGTGCCAGCAGTTATGGACAGGGTGTCTATGGCTACACCTTC CASSYGQGVYGYTF
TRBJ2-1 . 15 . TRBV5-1 TGCGCCAGCAGCCTATTGACAGATTCCTACAATGAGCAGTTCTTC CASSLLTDSYNEQFF
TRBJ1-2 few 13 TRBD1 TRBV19 TGTGCCACTTCTTTGACGGACAGGGCTGGCTACACCTTC CATSLTDRAGYTF
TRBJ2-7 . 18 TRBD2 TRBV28 TGTGCCAGCAGAGCTGCTTCGGGACTAGCGGGGGTAAACTACGAGCAGTACTTC CASRAASGLAGVNYEQYF
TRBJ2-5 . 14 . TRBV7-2 TGTGCCAGCAGCTTTTTGGGGGCTCAAGAGACCCAGTACTTC CASSFLGAQETQYF
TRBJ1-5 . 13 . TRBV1 TGCACCAACCCGGACAGATCGAATCAGCCCCAGCATTTT CTNPDRSNQPQHF
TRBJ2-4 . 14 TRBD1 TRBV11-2 TGTGCCAGCAGCCCGACAGGGGGCTCAACCATTCAGTACTTC CASSPTGGSTIQYF
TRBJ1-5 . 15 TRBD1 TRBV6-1 TGTGCCAGCAAATTGACAGGGGACGAGGGTCAGCCCCAGCATTTT CASKLTGDEGQPQHF
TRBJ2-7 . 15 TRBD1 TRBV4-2 TGTGCCAGCAGCCAAGGCGAGACAGGGGGCTACGAGCAGTACTTC CASSQGETGGYEQYF
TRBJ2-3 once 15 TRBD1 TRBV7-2 TGTGCCAGCAGCTACCGGACAGGGCCCACAGATACGCAGTATTTT CASSYRTGPTDTQYF
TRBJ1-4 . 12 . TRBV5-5 TGTGCCAGCAGCTTCGAGGGCGAAAAACTGTTTTTT CASSFEGEKLFF
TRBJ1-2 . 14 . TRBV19 TGTGCCAGTAGTATCTTAGGGGAAATCAATGGCTACACCTTC CASSILGEINGYTF
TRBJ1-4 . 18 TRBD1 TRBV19 TGTGCCAGTAGCCCCCGTGACAGGGGGCGATTGGGAGATGAAAAACTGTTTTTT CASSPRDRGRLGDEKLFF
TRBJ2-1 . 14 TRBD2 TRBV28 TGTGCCAGCAGTTTCGGGGGGGCGCGGTATGAGCAGTTCTTC CASSFGGARYEQFF
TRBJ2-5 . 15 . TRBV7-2 TGTGCCAGCAGCCCGGGACTCGGTCCCCAAGAGACCCAGTACTTC CASSPGLGPQETQYF
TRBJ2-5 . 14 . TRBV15 TGTGCCACCAGCGCAGGGGAGTACCAAGAGACCCAGTACTTC CATSAGEYQETQYF
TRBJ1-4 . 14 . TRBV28 TGTGCCAGCAGTTTGACAGAACGGAGTGAAAAACTGTTTTTT CASSLTERSEKLFF
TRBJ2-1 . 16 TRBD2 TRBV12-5 TGTGCTAGTGGTTTGTCTACTAGCGGGGTCTACAATGAGCAGTTCTTC CASGLSTSGVYNEQFF
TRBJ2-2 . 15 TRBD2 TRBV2 TGTGCCAGCAGGGGACTAGCGGGATTTGGCGGGGAGCTGTTTTTT CASRGLAGFGGELFF
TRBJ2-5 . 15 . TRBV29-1 TGCAGCGCCCAGGGGCAGGGGACGTACCAAGAGACCCAGTACTTC CSAQGQGTYQETQYF
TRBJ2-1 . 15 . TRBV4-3 TGCGCCAGCAGCCAAGATCCAGATACCTACAATGAGCAGTTCTTC CASSQDPDTYNEQFF
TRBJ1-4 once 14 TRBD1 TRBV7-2 TGTGCCAGCAGCTTGACAGGGGAGGGCGAAAAACTGTTTTTT CASSLTGEGEKLFF
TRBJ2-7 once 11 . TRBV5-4 TGTGCCAGCAGCTCGAGGTACGAGCAGTACTTC CASSSRYEQYF